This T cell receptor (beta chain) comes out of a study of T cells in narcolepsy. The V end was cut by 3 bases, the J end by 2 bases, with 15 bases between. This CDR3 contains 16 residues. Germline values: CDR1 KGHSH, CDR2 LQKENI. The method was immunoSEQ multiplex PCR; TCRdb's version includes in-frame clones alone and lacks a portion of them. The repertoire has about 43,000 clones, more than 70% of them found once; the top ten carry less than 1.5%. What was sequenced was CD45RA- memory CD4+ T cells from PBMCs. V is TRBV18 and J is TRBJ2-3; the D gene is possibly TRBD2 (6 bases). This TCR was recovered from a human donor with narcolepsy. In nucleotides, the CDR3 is TGTGCCAGCTCACCTGATGGCGGGGCTTTCACAGATACGCAGTATTTT. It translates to CASSPDGGAFTDTQYF. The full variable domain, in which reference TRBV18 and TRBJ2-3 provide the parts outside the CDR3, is NAGVMQNPRHLVRRRGQEARLRCSPMKGHSHVYWYRQLPEEGLKFMVYLQKENIIDESGMPKERFSAEFPKEGPSILRIQQVVRGDSAAYFCASSPDGGAFTDTQYFGPGTRLTVL.